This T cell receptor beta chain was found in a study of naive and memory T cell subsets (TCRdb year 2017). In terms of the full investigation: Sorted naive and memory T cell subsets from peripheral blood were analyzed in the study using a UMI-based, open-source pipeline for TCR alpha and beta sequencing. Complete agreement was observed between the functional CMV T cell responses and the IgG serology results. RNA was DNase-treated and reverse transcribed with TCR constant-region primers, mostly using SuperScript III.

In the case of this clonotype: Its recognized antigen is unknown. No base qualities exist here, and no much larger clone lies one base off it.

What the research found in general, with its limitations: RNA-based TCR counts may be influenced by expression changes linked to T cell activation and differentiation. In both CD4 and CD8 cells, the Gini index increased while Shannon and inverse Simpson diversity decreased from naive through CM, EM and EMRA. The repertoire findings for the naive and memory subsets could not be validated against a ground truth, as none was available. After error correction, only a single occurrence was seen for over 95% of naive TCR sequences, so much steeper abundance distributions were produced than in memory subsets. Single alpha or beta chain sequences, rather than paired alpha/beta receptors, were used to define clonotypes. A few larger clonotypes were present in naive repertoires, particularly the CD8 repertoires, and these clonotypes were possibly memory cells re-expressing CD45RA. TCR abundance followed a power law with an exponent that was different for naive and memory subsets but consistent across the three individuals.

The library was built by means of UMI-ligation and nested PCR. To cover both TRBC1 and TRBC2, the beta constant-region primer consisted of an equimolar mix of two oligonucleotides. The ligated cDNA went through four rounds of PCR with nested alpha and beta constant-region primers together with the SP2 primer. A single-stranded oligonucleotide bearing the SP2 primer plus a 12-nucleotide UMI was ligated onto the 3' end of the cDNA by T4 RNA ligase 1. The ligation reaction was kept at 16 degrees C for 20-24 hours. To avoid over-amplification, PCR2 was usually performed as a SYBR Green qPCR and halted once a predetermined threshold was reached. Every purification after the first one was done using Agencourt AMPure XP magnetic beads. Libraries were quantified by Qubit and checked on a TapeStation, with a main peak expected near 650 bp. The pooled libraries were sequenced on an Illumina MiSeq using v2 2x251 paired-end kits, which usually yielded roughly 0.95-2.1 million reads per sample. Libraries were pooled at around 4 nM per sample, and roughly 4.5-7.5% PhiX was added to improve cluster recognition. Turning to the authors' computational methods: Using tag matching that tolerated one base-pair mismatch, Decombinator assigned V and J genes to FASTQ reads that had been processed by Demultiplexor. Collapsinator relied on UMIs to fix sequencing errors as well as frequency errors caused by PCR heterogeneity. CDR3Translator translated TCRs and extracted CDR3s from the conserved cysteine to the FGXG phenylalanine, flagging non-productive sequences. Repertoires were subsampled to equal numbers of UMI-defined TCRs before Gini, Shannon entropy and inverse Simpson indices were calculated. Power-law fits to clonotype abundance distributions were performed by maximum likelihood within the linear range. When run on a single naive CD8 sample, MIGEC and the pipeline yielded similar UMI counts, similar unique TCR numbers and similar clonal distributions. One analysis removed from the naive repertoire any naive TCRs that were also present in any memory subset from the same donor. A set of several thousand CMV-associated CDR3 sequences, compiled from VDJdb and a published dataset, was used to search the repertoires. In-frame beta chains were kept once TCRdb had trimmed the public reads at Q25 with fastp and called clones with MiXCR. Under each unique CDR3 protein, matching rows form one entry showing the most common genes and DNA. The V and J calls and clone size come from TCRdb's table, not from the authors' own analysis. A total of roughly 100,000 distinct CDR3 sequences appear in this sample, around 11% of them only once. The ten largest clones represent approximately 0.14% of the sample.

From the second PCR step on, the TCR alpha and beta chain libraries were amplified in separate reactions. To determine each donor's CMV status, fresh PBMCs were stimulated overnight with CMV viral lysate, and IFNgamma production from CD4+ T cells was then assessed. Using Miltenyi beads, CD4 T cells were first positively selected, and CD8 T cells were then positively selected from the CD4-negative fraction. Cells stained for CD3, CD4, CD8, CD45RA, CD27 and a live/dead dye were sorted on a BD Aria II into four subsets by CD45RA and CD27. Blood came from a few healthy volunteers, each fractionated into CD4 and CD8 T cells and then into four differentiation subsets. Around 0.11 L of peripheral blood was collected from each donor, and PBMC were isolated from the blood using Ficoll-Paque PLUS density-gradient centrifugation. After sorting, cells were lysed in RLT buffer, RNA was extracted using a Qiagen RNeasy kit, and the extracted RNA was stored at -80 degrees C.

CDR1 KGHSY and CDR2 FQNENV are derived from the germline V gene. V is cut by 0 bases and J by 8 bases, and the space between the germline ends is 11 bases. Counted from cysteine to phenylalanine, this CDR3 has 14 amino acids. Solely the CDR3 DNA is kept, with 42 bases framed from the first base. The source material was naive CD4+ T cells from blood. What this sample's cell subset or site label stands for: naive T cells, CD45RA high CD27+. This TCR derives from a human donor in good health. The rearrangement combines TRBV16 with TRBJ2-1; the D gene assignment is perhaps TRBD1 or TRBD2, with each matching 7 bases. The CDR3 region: CASSQSTGRDEQFF. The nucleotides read TGTGCCAGCAGCCAATCGACAGGGAGGGATGAGCAGTTCTTC. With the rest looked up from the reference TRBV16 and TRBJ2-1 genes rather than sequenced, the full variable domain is GEEVAQTPKHLVRGEGQKAKLYCAPIKGHSYVFWYQQVLKNEFKFLISFQNENVFDETGMPKERFSAKCLPNSPCSLEIQATKLEDSAVYFCASSQSTGRDEQFFGPGTRLTVL.